This entry lists 9 T cell receptor beta chains sequenced from one sample in a study of CD8 T cells in ankylosing spondylitis. The study, taken as a whole, reports: A TCR beta motif of 7 to 9 highly homologous variants seemed to mark ankylosing spondylitis blood.

These receptors have no identified antigens. TCRdb re-called the 5' RACE reads with MiXCR, one entry per CDR3 protein. The table includes approximately 540,000 distinct CDR3 sequences, roughly 13% detected once. The sample consisted of blood, either unsorted or a sorted T cell fraction (not recorded which). These receptors came from a male donor with ankylosing spondylitis.

The table lists this clonotype with a few counts. This chain links TRBV7-6 with TRBJ2-2; tentative D call: TRBD2 (6 bases). V was pared by 8 bases and J by 4 bases, with 17 bases between. In germline, CDR1 is SGHVS, CDR2 FNYEAQ. The CDR3 covers 15 residues. DNA for the CDR3: TGTGCCAGCCGACTAGGGGCAGGCTTCACCGGGGAGCTGTTTTTT. It specifies CASRLGAGFTGELFF.

The V call is TRBV2, the J call TRBJ2-7; D remains ambiguous. This CDR3 spans 13 amino acids. Trimming removed 8 bases from V and 1 base from J, with 12 bases in between. Germline-derived CDR1 and CDR2 are SNHLY and FYNNEI. This chain's CDR3 is CASRPGRSYEQYF. The CDR3 nucleotides are TGTGCCAGCCGACCCGGGCGGTCCTACGAGCAGTACTTC.

This clonotype has a handful of counts. V is TRBV7-9 and J is TRBJ2-7; D may be TRBD1 or TRBD2 (5 bases each). CDR1 is SEHNR, CDR2 FQNEAQ, per germline (reference sequence). This CDR3 is built from 15 residues. V lost 4 bases to trimming and J lost 3 bases, with 16 bases between them. The CDR3 DNA reads TGTGCCAGCAGCTCGAACTCGGGACGGTTCTACGAGCAGTACTTC. Translating it yields CASSSNSGRFYEQYF.

This clonotype came up many times. This chain uses TRBV5-5 with TRBJ2-1; perhaps TRBD1 as D (6 bases). Trimming cost V 2 bases and J 8 bases, with 14 bases left between them. Germline V CDR1 and CDR2: SGHKS, YYEKEE (reference sequence). CDR3 length: 14 amino acids. The CDR3 DNA reads TGTGCCAGCAGCTTCCCCAGGGGTATCGATGAGCAGTTCTTC. Its protein product is CASSFPRGIDEQFF.

This clonotype was counted at least ten times. V is TRBV20-1 and J is TRBJ1-3; no clear D gene. The germline V gene encodes CDR1 DFQATT and CDR2 SNEGSKA (reference sequence). This CDR3 has 13 amino acids. The V gene lost 1 base and the J gene lost 4 bases, with 8 bases spanning the gap. The CDR3 DNA sequence: TGCAGTGCTAGAGTTGCCGGGGGAAACACCATATATTTT. The encoded protein is CSARVAGGNTIYF.

This clonotype has only a few counts. The CDR3 reads CASSFAGEQYV. As DNA, the CDR3 is TGTGCCAGCAGTTTCGCGGGGGAGCAGTACGTC. The chain couples TRBV28 to TRBJ2-7; D possibly corresponds to TRBD2 (6 bases). V lost 3 bases to trimming and J lost 7 bases, with 7 bases between them. The germline gives CDR1 MDHEN, CDR2 SYDVKM. The CDR3 runs 11 residues.

CDR3 sequence reads: CASSPYIQETQYF. The CDR3 DNA follows: TGTGCCAGCAGCCCCTACATCCAAGAGACCCAGTACTTC. This chain uses TRBV5-5 with TRBJ2-5, with D hard to call. Deletions cut 4 bases from V and 1 base from J, with 8 bases between. Germline V gene sequence: CDR1 SGHKS, CDR2 YYEKEE (reference sequence). The CDR3 is 13 residues long.

The chain carries TRBV2 and TRBJ1-6; D possibly corresponds to TRBD1 (6 bases). The V gene lost 5 bases and the J gene lost 9 bases, with 20 bases spanning the gap. Germline assignment: CDR1 SNHLY and CDR2 FYNNEI. The CDR3 is made up of 16 amino acids. CDR3 protein: CASSFTQGSAASPLHF. The CDR3 DNA sequence: TGTGCCAGCAGTTTCACCCAGGGGTCGGCAGCTTCACCCCTCCACTTT.

This clonotype was recorded a few times. The chain combines TRBV20-1 with TRBJ1-5, with a tentative D call TRBD1 (5 bases). This CDR3 spans 14 amino acids. The V end lost 1 base, the J end lost 3 bases, and 10 bases lay between the germline ends. Per germline, CDR1 DFQATT and CDR2 SNEGSKA (reference sequence). The CDR3 nucleotides read TGCAGTGCTAGAGGGAGCAGGGTCAATCAGCCCCAGCATTTT. Its protein is CSARGSRVNQPQHF.